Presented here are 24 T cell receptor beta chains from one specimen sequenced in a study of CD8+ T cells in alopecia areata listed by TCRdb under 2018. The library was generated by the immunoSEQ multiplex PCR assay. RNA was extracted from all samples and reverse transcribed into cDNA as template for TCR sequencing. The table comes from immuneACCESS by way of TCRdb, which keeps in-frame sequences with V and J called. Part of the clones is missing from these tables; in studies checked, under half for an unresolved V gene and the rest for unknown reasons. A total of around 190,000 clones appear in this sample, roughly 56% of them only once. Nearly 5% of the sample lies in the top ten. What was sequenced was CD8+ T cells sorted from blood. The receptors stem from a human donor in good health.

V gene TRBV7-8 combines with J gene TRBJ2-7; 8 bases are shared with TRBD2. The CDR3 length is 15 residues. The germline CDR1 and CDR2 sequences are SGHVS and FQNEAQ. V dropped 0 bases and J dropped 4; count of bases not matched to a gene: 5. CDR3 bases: TGTGCCAGCAGCTTAGCGGGCAGCGGGGGATACGAGCAGTACTTC. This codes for CASSLAGSGGYEQYF.

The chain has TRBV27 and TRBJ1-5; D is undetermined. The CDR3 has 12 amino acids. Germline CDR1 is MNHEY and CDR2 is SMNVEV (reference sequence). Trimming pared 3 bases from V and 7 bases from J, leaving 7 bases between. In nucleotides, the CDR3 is TGTGCCAGCAGTTTTGTCGGGCAGCCCCAGCATTTT. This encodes CASSFVGQPQHF.

CDR3 coding DNA: TGTGCCAGCAGCTCTATCGGGGCCCAAGAGACCCAGTACTTC. Translation gives CASSSIGAQETQYF. This chain joins TRBV2 and TRBJ2-5; either TRBD1 or TRBD2 may fit D (5 bases each). Germline CDR1 reads SNHLY; CDR2 reads FYNNEI. The V and J ends lost 6 bases and 1 base respectively, with 12 bases between them. CDR3 length: 14 residues.

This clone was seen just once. CDR3 residues: CASGYGYGYTF. CDR3 nucleotide sequence: TGTGCCAGCGGGTACGGCTATGGCTACACCTTC. The chain carries TRBV25-1 and TRBJ1-2; no reliable D call. The CDR3 has 11 residues. CDR1 is MGHDK and CDR2 is SYGVNS in the germline V gene. V was pared by 8 bases and J by 4 bases, with 8 bases between.

The CDR3 bases are TGTGCCTCGAACACCCCTGGTTACAATGAGCAGTTCTTC. Protein: CASNTPGYNEQFF. This chain joins TRBV9 and TRBJ2-1, with no clear D. Germline V lookup: CDR1 SGDLS, CDR2 YYNGEE. The ends were cut back, 10 bases at V and 4 bases at J, with 15 bases in the middle. CDR3 length equals 13 residues.

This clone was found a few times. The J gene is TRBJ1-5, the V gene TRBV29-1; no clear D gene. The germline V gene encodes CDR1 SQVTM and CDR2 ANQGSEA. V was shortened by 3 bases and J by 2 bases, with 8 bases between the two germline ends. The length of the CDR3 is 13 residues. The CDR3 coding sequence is TGCAGCGTTGACGTGGGCGGCAATCAGCCCCAGCATTTT. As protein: CSVDVGGNQPQHF. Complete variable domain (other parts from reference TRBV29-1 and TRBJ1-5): SAVISQKPSRDICQRGTSLTIQCQVDSQVTMMFWYRQQPGQSLTLIATANQGSEATYESGFVIDKFPISRPNLTFSTLTVSNMSPEDSSIYLCSVDVGGNQPQHFGDGTRLSIL.

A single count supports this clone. The CDR3 loop reads CASSRQETQYF. CDR3 DNA: TGCGCCAGCAGCCGTCAAGAGACCCAGTACTTC. V is TRBV4-1 and J is TRBJ2-5; D not resolved. CDR1 and CDR2 (germline): MGHRA, YSYEKL. The CDR3 totals 11 residues. Trimming pared 4 bases from V and 2 bases from J, leaving 2 bases between.

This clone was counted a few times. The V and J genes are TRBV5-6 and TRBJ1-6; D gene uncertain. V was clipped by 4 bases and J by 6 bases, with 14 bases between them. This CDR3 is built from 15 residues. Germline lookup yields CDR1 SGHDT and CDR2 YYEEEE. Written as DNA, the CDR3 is TGTGCCAGCAGCCTAGCGAAGGGTCTTAATTCACCCCTCCACTTT. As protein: CASSLAKGLNSPLHF.

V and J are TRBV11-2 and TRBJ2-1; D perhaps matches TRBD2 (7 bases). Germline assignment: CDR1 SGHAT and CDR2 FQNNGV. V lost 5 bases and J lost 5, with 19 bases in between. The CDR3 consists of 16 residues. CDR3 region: CASSLRWGGLHNEQFF. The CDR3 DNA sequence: TGTGCCAGCAGCCTACGTTGGGGGGGCCTACACAATGAGCAGTTCTTC.

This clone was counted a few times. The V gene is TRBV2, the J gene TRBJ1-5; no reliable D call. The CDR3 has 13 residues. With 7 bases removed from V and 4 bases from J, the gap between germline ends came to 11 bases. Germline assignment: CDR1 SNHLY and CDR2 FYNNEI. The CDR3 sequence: CASNEVNNQPQHF. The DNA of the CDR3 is TGTGCCAGCAACGAGGTGAATAATCAGCCCCAGCATTTT.

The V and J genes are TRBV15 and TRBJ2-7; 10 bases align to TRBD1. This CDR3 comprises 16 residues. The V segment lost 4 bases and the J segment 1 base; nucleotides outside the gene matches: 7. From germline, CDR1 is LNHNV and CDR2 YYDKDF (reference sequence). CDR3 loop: CATSIERDRGSYEQYF. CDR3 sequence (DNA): TGTGCCACCAGCATTGAACGGGACAGGGGATCCTACGAGCAGTACTTC.

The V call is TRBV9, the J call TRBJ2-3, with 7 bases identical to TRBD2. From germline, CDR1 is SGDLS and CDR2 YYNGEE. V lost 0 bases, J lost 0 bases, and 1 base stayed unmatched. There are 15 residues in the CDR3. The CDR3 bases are TGTGCCAGCAGCGTAGCGGGGGGAAGCACAGATACGCAGTATTTT. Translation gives CASSVAGGSTDTQYF.

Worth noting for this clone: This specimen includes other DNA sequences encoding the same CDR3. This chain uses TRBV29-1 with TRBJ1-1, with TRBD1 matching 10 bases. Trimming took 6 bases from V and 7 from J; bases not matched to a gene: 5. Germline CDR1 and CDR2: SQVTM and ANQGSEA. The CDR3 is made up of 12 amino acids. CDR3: CSVATGGNEAFF. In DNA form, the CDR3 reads TGCAGCGTCGCGACAGGGGGCAATGAAGCTTTCTTT.

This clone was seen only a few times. The DNA for the CDR3 is TGCAGCGTTGAAGGATCGGACTACGAGCAGTACTTC. It encodes CSVEGSDYEQYF. V gene TRBV29-1 combines with J gene TRBJ2-7; no reliable D call. This CDR3 is built from 12 residues. Trimming stripped 1 base from V and 3 bases from J, with 7 bases between. Germline CDR1 SQVTM, CDR2 ANQGSEA.

The CDR3 loop reads CASMEGPTDTQYF. CDR3 DNA: TGTGCCAGCATGGAGGGGCCGACAGATACGCAGTATTTT. The chain joins TRBV27 to TRBJ2-3, with D perhaps matching TRBD2 (6 bases). Germline assignment: CDR1 MNHEY and CDR2 SMNVEV (reference sequence). V was clipped by 7 bases and J by 3 bases, with 11 bases between them. This CDR3 spans 13 amino acids.

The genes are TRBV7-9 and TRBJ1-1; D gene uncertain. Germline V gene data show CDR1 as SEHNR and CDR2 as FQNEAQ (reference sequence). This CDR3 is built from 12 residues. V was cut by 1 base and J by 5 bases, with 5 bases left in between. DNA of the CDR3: TGTGCCAGCAGCTTAGAAAGTACTGAAGCTTTCTTT. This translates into CASSLESTEAFF.

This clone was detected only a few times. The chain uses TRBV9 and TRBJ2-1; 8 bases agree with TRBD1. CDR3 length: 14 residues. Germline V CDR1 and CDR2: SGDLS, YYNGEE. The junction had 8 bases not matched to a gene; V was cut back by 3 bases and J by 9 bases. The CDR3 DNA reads TGTGCCAGCAGCGAGAGGGGACAGGCGACTGAGCAGTTCTTC. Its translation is CASSERGQATEQFF.

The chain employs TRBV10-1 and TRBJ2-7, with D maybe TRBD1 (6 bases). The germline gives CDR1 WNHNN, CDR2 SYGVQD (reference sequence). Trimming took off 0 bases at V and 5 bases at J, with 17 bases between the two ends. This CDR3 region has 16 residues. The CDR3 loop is CASSESGKGEYDEQYF. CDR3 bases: TGCGCCAGCAGTGAGTCAGGGAAGGGGGAGTACGACGAGCAGTACTTC.

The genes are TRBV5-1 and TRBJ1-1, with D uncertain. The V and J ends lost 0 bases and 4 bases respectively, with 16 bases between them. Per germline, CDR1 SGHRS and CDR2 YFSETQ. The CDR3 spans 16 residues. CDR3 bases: TGCGCCAGCAGCTTGGGCGGCCGGTCGGGCGGCACTGAAGCTTTCTTT. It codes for CASSLGGRSGGTEAFF. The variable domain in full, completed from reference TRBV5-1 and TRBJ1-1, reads KAGVTQTPRYLIKTRGQQVTLSCSPISGHRSVSWYQQTPGQGLQFLFEYFSETQRNKGNFPGRFSGRQFSNSRSEMNVSTLELGDSALYLCASSLGGRSGGTEAFFGQGTRLTVV.

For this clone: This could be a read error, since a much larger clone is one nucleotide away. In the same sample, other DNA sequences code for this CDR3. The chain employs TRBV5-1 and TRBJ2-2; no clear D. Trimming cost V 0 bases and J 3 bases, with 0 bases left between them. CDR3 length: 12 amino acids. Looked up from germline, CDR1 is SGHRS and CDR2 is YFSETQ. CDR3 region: CASSLDTGELFF. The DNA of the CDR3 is TGCGCCAGCAGCTTGGACACCGGGGAGCTGTTTTTT.

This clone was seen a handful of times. DNA of the CDR3: TGTGCCAGTACGGACGGAAGCTGGCGGGAGCCCCAGCATTTT. As protein: CASTDGSWREPQHF. V is TRBV19 and J is TRBJ1-5; D is undetermined. The CDR3 is 14 residues long. Trimming cost V 7 bases and J 8 bases, with 18 bases left between them. Germline V CDR1 and CDR2: LNHDA, SQIVND (reference sequence).

The chain's CDR3 is CASSAGDYGYTF. CDR3 in DNA: TGTGCCAGCAGCGCAGGAGATTATGGCTACACCTTC. The chain joins TRBV5-6 to TRBJ1-2; no firm D call. The length of the CDR3 is 12 residues. V was pared by 4 bases and J by 5 bases, with 9 bases between. Germline V gene sequence: CDR1 SGHDT, CDR2 YYEEEE.

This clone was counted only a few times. CDR3 nucleotide sequence: TGTGCCAGCAGCTTAGGGACAGGGGGTGAGCAGTTCTTC. Protein: CASSLGTGGEQFF. This chain joins TRBV11-3 and TRBJ2-1; 10 bases map to TRBD1. This CDR3 spans 13 amino acids. Trimming took 1 base from V and 9 from J; bases not matched to a gene: 0. In germline, CDR1 is SGHNT, CDR2 YENEEA.

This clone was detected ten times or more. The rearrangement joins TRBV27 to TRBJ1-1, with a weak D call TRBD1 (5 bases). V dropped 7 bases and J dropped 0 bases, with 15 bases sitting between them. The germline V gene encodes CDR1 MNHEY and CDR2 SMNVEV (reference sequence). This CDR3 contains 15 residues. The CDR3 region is CASTQDRNMNTEAFF. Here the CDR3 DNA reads TGTGCCAGCACCCAAGACAGAAACATGAACACTGAAGCTTTCTTT.